Presented here are 30 T cell receptor beta chains from one specimen sequenced in a study of CD8 T cells in Susac syndrome. RNA totalling roughly 0.5 to 1 ug underwent reverse transcription with random hexamers. TCRdb fed the immunoSEQ multiplex PCR reads into MiXCR, producing one record per CDR3 protein. In the table there are roughly 190,000 distinct CDR3 sequences, roughly nine tenths of which are singletons. The sample was CD4+ T cells from PBMCs. These receptors were collected from a human donor with Susac syndrome.

The chain carries TRBV12-5 and TRBJ2-2; 13 bases fit TRBD2. Trimming removed 1 base from V and 2 bases from J; junction bases left unmatched: 10. Germline-derived CDR1 and CDR2 are LGHNT and FRNRAP. The CDR3 covers 20 residues. Written as DNA, the CDR3 is TGTGCTAGTGGTTTGGCGGTGAAGACTAGCGGGGGGCCCAACACCGGGGAGCTGTTTTTT. This gives the protein CASGLAVKTSGGPNTGELFF.

The chain has TRBV20-1 and TRBJ2-3; no clear D gene. The ends were cut back, 6 bases at V and 0 bases at J, with 13 bases in the middle. The CDR3 is made up of 14 amino acids. The germline V gene has CDR1 DFQATT and CDR2 SNEGSKA (reference sequence). The CDR3 bases are TGCAGTGCAAAGCCCATCCCTAGCACAGATACGCAGTATTTT. This gives the protein CSAKPIPSTDTQYF.

The V and J genes are TRBV7-8 and TRBJ2-7; D is unresolved. V was pared by 1 base and J by 4 bases, with 17 bases between. The germline V gene encodes CDR1 SGHVS and CDR2 FQNEAQ. The CDR3 runs to 16 residues. As DNA, the CDR3 is TGTGCCAGCAGCTTAGTACACGACCCCCTGGGGTACGAGCAGTACTTC. Translated: CASSLVHDPLGYEQYF.

This chain links TRBV12-3 or TRBV12-4 with TRBJ1-1; D remains ambiguous. Trimming took 6 bases from V and 2 from J, leaving 4 bases between them. CDR3 length: 11 residues. For the CDR3, the DNA is TGTGCCAGCAGACTTAACACTGAAGCTTTCTTT. Its translation is CASRLNTEAFF.

The rearrangement joins TRBV27 to TRBJ1-5; 8 bases are shared with TRBD1. Looked up from germline, CDR1 is MNHEY and CDR2 is SMNVEV (reference sequence). After removal of 2 bases from V and 7 bases from J, the junction contained 4 bases not matched to a gene. The CDR3 runs 14 residues. The CDR3 sequence: CASSLGRGHQPQHF. The CDR3 region has the DNA TGTGCCAGCAGTTTAGGCAGGGGGCACCAGCCCCAGCATTTT.

The chain couples TRBV27 to TRBJ1-4, with 9 bases fitting TRBD1. CDR3 size: 14 residues. CDR1 is MNHEY, CDR2 SMNVEV, per germline (reference sequence). Unmatched junction bases numbered 1, after V lost 4 bases and J lost 4 bases. CDR3 sequence: CASSWTGVNEKLFF. The CDR3 DNA reads as TGTGCCAGCAGTTGGACAGGGGTTAATGAAAAACTGTTTTTT.

This clonotype was seen once. V usage is TRBV5-4 and J usage is TRBJ2-2, with D perhaps matching TRBD1 or TRBD2 (5 bases each). Germline V CDR1 and CDR2: SGHNT, YYREEE (reference sequence). Trimming removed 5 bases at V and 2 bases at J, with 10 bases between. This CDR3 spans 14 amino acids. The CDR3: CASSMGPNTGELFF. The CDR3 nucleotides are TGTGCCAGCAGTATGGGACCAAACACCGGGGAGCTGTTTTTT.

This clonotype was detected a few times. The rearrangement joins TRBV11-1 to TRBJ2-7; 8 bases are shared with TRBD1. The CDR3 is made up of 16 amino acids. Unmatched junction bases numbered 6, after V lost 2 bases and J lost 0 bases. The V gene's germline CDR1 is SGHAT and CDR2 FQDESV (reference sequence). The CDR3 DNA sequence: TGTGCCAGCAGCTTACCCGGGACAGGTAACTCCTACGAGCAGTACTTC. Amino acids: CASSLPGTGNSYEQYF.

This chain joins TRBV3-1 and TRBJ2-7, with D possibly matching TRBD2 (6 bases). Germline loops: CDR1 LGHDT, CDR2 YNNKEL (reference sequence). The ends were cut back, 0 bases at V and 6 bases at J, with 12 bases in the middle. CDR3 length: 14 amino acids. CDR3 coding DNA: TGTGCCAGCAGCCAAGAATTCCCGGGGGTCGAGCAGTACTTC. Translating gives CASSQEFPGVEQYF.

This sequence joins TRBV28 and TRBJ2-7, with D perhaps being TRBD1 or TRBD2 (6 bases each). Germline values: CDR1 MDHEN, CDR2 SYDVKM. This CDR3 is built from 17 residues. The V and J ends lost 6 bases and 2 bases respectively, with 23 bases between them. This CDR3 reads CASSRAGAGHTTYEQYF. In DNA form, the CDR3 reads TGTGCCAGCAGCCGGGCCGGTGCGGGACACACTACCTACGAGCAGTACTTC.

The CDR3 DNA is TGTGCCAGCAGTGATCGGACCTACGAGCAGTTCTTC. Its protein is CASSDRTYEQFF. J is TRBJ2-1 and V is TRBV25-1; D remains ambiguous. CDR1 and CDR2 (germline): MGHDK, SYGVNS. V lost 3 bases, J lost 10 bases, and 10 bases lay in between. This CDR3 comprises 12 residues.

The chain combines TRBV10-2 with TRBJ2-7; TRBD1 is a possible D gene (7 bases). CDR1 WSHSY and CDR2 SAAADI come from the germline V gene. The ends were cut back, 2 bases at V and 0 bases at J, with 11 bases in the middle. There are 15 residues in the CDR3. The CDR3 loop reads CASSEAGTDSYEQYF. The CDR3 coding sequence is TGCGCCAGCAGTGAGGCGGGGACAGACTCCTACGAGCAGTACTTC.

The gene calls are TRBV11-2 and TRBJ1-1; D gene unclear. From germline, CDR1 is SGHAT and CDR2 FQNNGV. V lost 7 bases, J lost 0 bases, and 12 bases lay in between. The CDR3 spans 14 residues. The DNA of the CDR3 is TGTGCCAGCACCGCGTTCTTGTTGAACACTGAAGCTTTCTTT. Protein: CASTAFLLNTEAFF.

The chain combines TRBV30 with TRBJ1-1, with D possibly TRBD1 on 6 matching bases. Trimming removed 0 bases from V and 6 bases from J, with 11 bases in between. The CDR3 is 13 residues long. From germline, CDR1 is GTSNPN and CDR2 SVGIG (reference sequence). The CDR3, as DNA: TGTGCCTGGAGTGTACAGGGAGACGCTGAAGCTTTCTTT. Its translation is CAWSVQGDAEAFF.

The V call is TRBV18, the J call TRBJ2-5; D ambiguous. The CDR3 spans 15 residues. Trimming cost V 0 bases and J 0 bases, with 8 bases left between them. Germline V CDR1 and CDR2: KGHSH, LQKENI. CDR3 residues: CASSPPGGNQETQYF. CDR3 coding DNA: TGTGCCAGCTCACCACCGGGTGGGAACCAAGAGACCCAGTACTTC.

In its sample, this clonotype was seen once. The chain has TRBV20-1 and TRBJ2-2; D might be TRBD2 (6 bases). Trimming removed 0 bases from V and 1 base from J, with 18 bases in between. The CDR3 runs 18 residues. Germline V gives CDR1 DFQATT, CDR2 SNEGSKA (reference sequence). DNA for the CDR3: TGCAGTGCTAGAGATGTCGTGGACCGGAGGGGGAACACCGGGGAGCTGTTTTTT. Protein sequence: CSARDVVDRRGNTGELFF.

The chain uses TRBV5-1 and TRBJ2-7; 12 nucleotides match TRBD2. From germline, CDR1 is SGHRS and CDR2 YFSETQ. The CDR3 spans 14 residues. V shed 4 bases, J shed 5 bases, and the junction held 4 bases outside the gene matches. The CDR3 coding sequence is TGCGCCAGCAGCCCTAGCGGGGGGGTAAACGAGCAGTACTTC. Protein product: CASSPSGGVNEQYF.

The J gene is TRBJ2-5, the V gene TRBV7-2; maybe TRBD2 (5 bases). Between the trimmed V and J ends, which lost 3 bases and 6 bases, there was a span of 14 bases. Per germline, CDR1 SGHTA and CDR2 FQGNSA. This CDR3 is 14 amino acids long. The CDR3 nucleotides are TGTGCCAGCAGCTTTTTGCACGGAGGTCAGACCCAGTACTTC. Protein product: CASSFLHGGQTQYF.

This chain connects TRBV9 to TRBJ2-6; unclear D gene. The CDR3 has 15 amino acids. From germline, CDR1 is SGDLS and CDR2 YYNGEE. V dropped 1 base and J dropped 0 bases, with 5 bases sitting between them. CDR3 sequence: CASSVSDSGANVLTF. DNA for the CDR3: TGTGCCAGCAGCGTAAGCGACTCTGGGGCCAACGTCCTGACTTTC.

V gene TRBV20-1 combines with J gene TRBJ2-3, with 9 nucleotides matching TRBD1. CDR1 is DFQATT and CDR2 is SNEGSKA in the germline V gene (reference sequence). The length of the CDR3 is 13 residues. The V gene end was trimmed by 6 bases and the J gene end by 3 bases; junction bases not matched to a gene: 4. In DNA form, the CDR3 reads TGCAGTGCCCGGGACAGGGAAACAGATACGCAGTATTTT. The encoded protein is CSARDRETDTQYF.

Concerning this clonotype itself: At one end the junction does not follow the germline gene, possibly because of a read error. V and J are TRBV7-7 and TRBJ1-1; possible D gene TRBD1, 5 bases. Germline assignment: CDR1 SSHAT and CDR2 FNYEAQ (reference sequence). CDR3 size: 13 residues. The CDR3: CASSQDSYTEAFF. As DNA, the CDR3 is TGTGCTAGCAGCCAAGACAGCTACACTGAAGCTTTCTTT.

The genes are TRBV20-1 and TRBJ2-5, with unresolved D. Trimming removed 2 bases at V and 5 bases at J, with 9 bases between. Germline CDR1 reads DFQATT; CDR2 reads SNEGSKA (reference sequence). The CDR3 runs 12 residues. CDR3 protein: CSARLNGETQYF. CDR3 sequence (DNA): TGCAGTGCTAGATTGAATGGGGAGACCCAGTACTTC.

The V gene is TRBV4-1, the J gene TRBJ2-7; 7 nucleotides match TRBD1. The germline CDR1 and CDR2 sequences are MGHRA and YSYEKL. V trimming: 0 bases; J trimming: 3 bases; junction bases outside the gene matches: 2. The CDR3 loop spans 14 amino acids. The CDR3 DNA follows: TGCGCCAGCAGCCAAGAGGGACAGAGCTACGAGCAGTACTTC. It yields the protein CASSQEGQSYEQYF.

The chain is built from TRBV3-1 and TRBJ1-2; D perhaps matches TRBD1 (5 bases). Trimming shortened V by 1 base and J by 3 bases, and 15 bases separated the two germline ends. Germline loops: CDR1 LGHDT, CDR2 YNNKEL (reference sequence). The CDR3 sequence is 16 residues long. CDR3 nucleotide sequence: TGTGCCAGCAGCCAAGGTGGGGCACGGCAGTACTATGGCTACACCTTC. As protein: CASSQGGARQYYGYTF.

The chain carries TRBV7-9 and TRBJ2-2, with D maybe TRBD2 (5 bases). This CDR3 is 15 amino acids long. Deletions cut 2 bases from V and 7 bases from J, with 14 bases between. Per germline, CDR1 SEHNR and CDR2 FQNEAQ (reference sequence). CDR3 amino acids: CASSLFGLADGELFF. The CDR3 DNA is TGTGCCAGCAGCTTATTCGGTCTAGCAGACGGGGAGCTGTTTTTT.

The chain is built from TRBV20-1 and TRBJ2-7; TRBD2 matches 14 bases. The ends lost 7 bases at V and 1 base at J; junction bases unmatched: 12. This CDR3 region has 17 residues. CDR1 is DFQATT, CDR2 SNEGSKA, per germline (reference sequence). The CDR3: CSVSTSGRARRSYEQYF. Here the CDR3 DNA reads TGCAGTGTTTCGACTAGCGGGAGGGCCCGGCGTTCCTACGAGCAGTACTTC.

V is TRBV3-1 and J is TRBJ1-2; no clear D. Trimming pared 4 bases from V and 9 bases from J, leaving 15 bases between. The CDR3 length is 13 residues. Germline CDR1 is LGHDT and CDR2 is YNNKEL (reference sequence). The CDR3 nucleotides are TGTGCCAGCAGCCCCCGGAGAGACGGGAGCTACACCTTC. This codes for CASSPRRDGSYTF.

The rearrangement links TRBV12-3 or TRBV12-4 to TRBJ1-1; D remains ambiguous. Trimming pared 6 bases from V and 4 bases from J, leaving 12 bases between. The CDR3 has 13 residues. The CDR3 DNA follows: TGTGCCAGCAGCCCAGGACGGGGCACTGAAGCTTTCTTT. This translates into CASSPGRGTEAFF.

This sequence joins TRBV12-3 or TRBV12-4 and TRBJ2-3; TRBD1 matches at 12 bases. This CDR3 comprises 15 residues. Trimming at V came to 5 bases and at J to 6 bases, leaving 6 bases not matched to a gene. In DNA, the CDR3 is TGTGCCAGCAGTGACCGGGACAGGGGGCGTGATACGCAGTATTTT. It specifies CASSDRDRGRDTQYF.

The rearrangement links TRBV19 to TRBJ2-6; D remains ambiguous. The germline CDR1 and CDR2 sequences are LNHDA and SQIVND (reference sequence). The CDR3 loop spans 18 amino acids. Trimming shortened V by 4 bases and J by 4 bases, and 20 bases separated the two germline ends. CDR3 residues: CASSKTTLKGLGANVLTF. CDR3 bases: TGTGCCAGTAGTAAGACGACGTTGAAGGGTTTAGGGGCCAACGTCCTGACTTTC.